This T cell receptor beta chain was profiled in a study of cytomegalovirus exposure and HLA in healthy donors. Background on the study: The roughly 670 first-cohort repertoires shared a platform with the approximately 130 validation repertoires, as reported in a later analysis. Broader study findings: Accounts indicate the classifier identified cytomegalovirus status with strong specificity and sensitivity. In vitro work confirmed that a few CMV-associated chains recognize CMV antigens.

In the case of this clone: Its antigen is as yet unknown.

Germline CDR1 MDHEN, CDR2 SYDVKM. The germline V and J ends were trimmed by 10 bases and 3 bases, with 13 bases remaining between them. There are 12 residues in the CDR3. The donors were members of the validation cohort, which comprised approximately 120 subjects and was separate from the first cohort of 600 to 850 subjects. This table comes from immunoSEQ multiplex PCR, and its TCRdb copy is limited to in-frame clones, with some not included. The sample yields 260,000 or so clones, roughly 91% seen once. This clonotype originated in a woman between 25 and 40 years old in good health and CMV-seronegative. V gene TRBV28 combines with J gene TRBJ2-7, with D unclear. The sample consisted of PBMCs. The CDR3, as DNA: TGTGCCACGCGAACATGGGGCTACGAGCAGTACTTC. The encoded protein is CATRTWGYEQYF.